Below, 5 T cell receptor beta chains from the same sample are listed, as sequenced in a study of radiotherapy plus CTLA-4 blockade in lung cancer. Clones were read by immunoSEQ multiplex PCR, and TCRdb kept only the in-frame ones, dropping some. This table holds approximately 95,000 clones, more than 75% found once. This material consisted of peripheral blood, taken from a patient treated with radiotherapy plus ipilimumab. The receptors here all came from a human donor with non-small cell lung cancer who had a partial response to radiotherapy plus ipilimumab.

The CDR3: CARKNTQRESYNEQFF. CDR3 DNA sequence: TGTGCCAGAAAAAATACCCAGCGGGAATCCTACAATGAGCAGTTCTTC. The gene calls are TRBV9 and TRBJ2-1; 7 bases are a match to TRBD2. This CDR3 spans 16 amino acids. Germline CDR1 SGDLS, CDR2 YYNGEE. The V gene end was trimmed by 8 bases and the J gene end by 1 base; junction bases not matched to a gene: 12. Based on the CDR3 plus reference TRBV9 and TRBJ2-1, the full variable domain is DSGVTQTPKHLITATGQRVTLRCSPRSGDLSVYWYQQSLDQGLQFLIQYYNGEERAKGNILERFSAQQFPDLHSELNLSSLELGDSALYFCARKNTQRESYNEQFFGPGTRLTVL.

The chain uses TRBV9 and TRBJ2-6, with a possible D match to TRBD2 (5 bases). CDR1 is SGDLS, CDR2 YYNGEE, per germline. V lost 4 bases to trimming and J lost 0 bases, with 17 bases between them. This CDR3 has 18 amino acids. The CDR3 nucleotides read TGTGCCAGCAGCTCGAGGAGGTTAACCAGCTCTGGGGCCAACGTCCTGACTTTC. Amino acid sequence: CASSSRRLTSSGANVLTF.

The CDR3 sequence is CASSPGQGAPTDTQYF. The CDR3 DNA is TGCGCCAGCAGCCCCGGACAGGGGGCGCCAACAGATACGCAGTATTTT. The chain couples TRBV5-1 to TRBJ2-3; 11 nucleotides match TRBD1. Trimming removed 4 bases from V and 3 bases from J; junction bases left unmatched: 7. Germline lookup yields CDR1 SGHRS and CDR2 YFSETQ. The CDR3 extends over 16 amino acids.

The chain employs TRBV18 and TRBJ1-1, with 9 bases fitting TRBD1. Germline assignment: CDR1 KGHSH and CDR2 LQKENI. The CDR3 is 13 amino acids. With V trimmed by 6 bases and J by 6 bases, 5 bases remained unmatched. CDR3 coding DNA: TGTGCCAGCTCTTGGGACAGGGTCTCTGAAGCTTTCTTT. Translation gives CASSWDRVSEAFF.

The rearrangement joins TRBV27 to TRBJ1-5; possibly TRBD1 for D (5 bases). The CDR3 extends over 14 amino acids. V gave up 2 bases and J gave up 7 bases, with 12 bases separating them. CDR1 and CDR2 from the germline V gene are MNHEY and SMNVEV (reference sequence). This chain's CDR3 is CASSLGGGGQPQHF. In DNA form, the CDR3 reads TGTGCCAGCAGTTTAGGGGGGGGAGGGCAGCCCCAGCATTTT.